What follows are 13 T cell receptor beta chains derived from one specimen sequenced in a study of T cell repertoires in cytomegalovirus infection. No antigens are known for them. TCRdb recomputed calls from the reads with MiXCR, one row per CDR3 protein. The sample consists of roughly 860,000 distinct CDR3 sequences, approximately 32% of them appearing once. The material was cultured CD8+ T cells from PBMCs, obtained from culture after CMV antigen stimulation. These receptors all stem from a human donor in good health (CMV status not recorded). Some clones in this sample may be carry-over from other donors' samples.

Only a few counts were recorded for this clonotype. The chain carries TRBV19 and TRBJ2-1; 9 bases agree with TRBD2. The CDR3 length is 14 residues. The germline V gene encodes CDR1 LNHDA and CDR2 SQIVND (reference sequence). Losses at the gene ends were 6 bases for V and 7 bases for J; bases not matched to a gene: 7. The CDR3 DNA follows: TGTGCCAGTAGCTCTTCTAGCGGGGTTAATGAGCAGTTCTTC. It specifies CASSSSSGVNEQFF.

The chain employs TRBV27 and TRBJ2-7, with 8 bases lining up with TRBD2. The trim removed 5 bases at V and 6 bases at J, leaving 9 bases unmatched. Germline V gives CDR1 MNHEY, CDR2 SMNVEV (reference sequence). This CDR3 has 14 amino acids. This CDR3 reads CASSPSGTRGEQYV. The CDR3 DNA reads TGTGCCAGCAGTCCGTCCGGGACTAGAGGCGAGCAGTACGTC.

This clonotype was observed a few times. The chain employs TRBV6-4 and TRBJ1-1; D perhaps matches TRBD1 (6 bases). V lost 10 bases and J 1 base, leaving 13 bases between the germline ends. Germline lookup yields CDR1 MRHNA and CDR2 SNTAGT. The CDR3 runs to 13 residues. The CDR3 region has the DNA TGTGCCACCCGAGGAGGGGGGAACACTGAAGCTTTCTTT. As protein: CATRGGGNTEAFF.

This clonotype was detected a few times. The chain links TRBV7-8 to TRBJ2-7, with 8 nucleotides matching TRBD2. Germline V gene data show CDR1 as SGHVS and CDR2 as FQNEAQ. The CDR3 spans 16 residues. After removal of 2 bases from V and 0 bases from J, the junction contained 6 bases not matched to a gene. The chain's CDR3 is CASSLLAGRSSYEQYF. In DNA, the CDR3 is TGTGCCAGCAGCTTATTAGCGGGGAGGAGCTCCTACGAGCAGTACTTC.

This clonotype has a handful of counts. The chain is built from TRBV10-3 and TRBJ1-1; 11 bases are a match to TRBD1. V dropped 0 bases and J dropped 6; count of bases not matched to a gene: 9. Germline V gene data show CDR1 as ENHRY and CDR2 as SYGVKD. This CDR3 region has 17 residues. The CDR3 coding sequence is TGTGCCATCAGTGAGTCGACTCCTAGGACAGGGGGCCCTGAAGCTTTCTTT. Protein sequence: CAISESTPRTGGPEAFF.

This clonotype was picked up a small number of times. The chain couples TRBV27 to TRBJ1-1; TRBD1 is a possible D gene (5 bases). The CDR3 is 14 amino acids. V lost 2 bases to trimming and J lost 11 bases, with 18 bases between them. Germline CDR1 and CDR2: MNHEY and SMNVEV (reference sequence). The CDR3 region has the DNA TGTGCCAGCAGTTTAGTGGCAGGGACCCACAGGGCTTTCTTT. Its protein is CASSLVAGTHRAFF.

This rearrangement joins TRBV28 to TRBJ1-5; D remains ambiguous. Germline V gene data show CDR1 as MDHEN and CDR2 as SYDVKM. This CDR3 is built from 13 residues. Trimming removed 4 bases from V and 7 bases from J, with 11 bases in between. CDR3 sequence reads: CASSWGVRQPQHF. The CDR3 coding sequence is TGTGCCAGCAGTTGGGGAGTCAGGCAGCCCCAGCATTTT.

The chain employs TRBV7-9 and TRBJ2-4, with D possibly matching TRBD1 (6 bases). Trimming pared 2 bases from V and 1 base from J, leaving 12 bases between. Germline CDR1 SEHNR, CDR2 FQNEAQ (reference sequence). The CDR3 consists of 16 residues. CDR3 coding DNA: TGTGCCAGCAGCTTAAGTGGGGGCTCGGCCAAAAACATTCAGTACTTC. This codes for CASSLSGGSAKNIQYF.

Turning to this clonotype: An end of the junction does not agree with germline; a read error may underlie this. The J gene is TRBJ2-7, the V gene TRBV7-6; TRBD1 aligns across 8 bases. Looked up from germline, CDR1 is SGHVS and CDR2 is FNYEAQ. This CDR3 contains 15 residues. CDR3 sequence: CASSLAAGQVYEQYF. The CDR3 nucleotides are TGTGCTAGCAGCTTAGCGGCGGGACAGGTCTACGAGCAGTACTTC. The full variable domain, its missing parts supplied by reference TRBV7-6 and TRBJ2-7, is GAGVSQSPRYKVTKRGQDVALRCDPISGHVSLYWYRQALGQGPEFLTYFNYEAQQDKSGLPNDRFSAERPEGSISTLTIQRTEQRDSAMYRCASSLAAGQVYEQYFGPGTRLTVT.

This clonotype was seen more than once but under ten times. The gene calls are TRBV7-9 and TRBJ2-5, with D perhaps TRBD1 (6 bases). V was clipped by 4 bases and J by 5 bases, with 14 bases between them. CDR3 length: 14 amino acids. Germline values: CDR1 SEHNR, CDR2 FQNEAQ (reference sequence). The CDR3 loop is CASSSHRVAETQYF. Here the CDR3 DNA reads TGTGCCAGCAGCTCTCACAGGGTGGCGGAGACCCAGTACTTC.

In its sample, this clonotype was seen a few times. The rearrangement joins TRBV9 to TRBJ1-2; 7 bases agree with TRBD1. With V trimmed by 5 bases and J by 6 bases, 4 bases remained unmatched. The CDR3 is 12 amino acids. Germline CDR1 and CDR2: SGDLS and YYNGEE. The CDR3 region has the DNA TGTGCCAGCAGTGACAGGGTTGATGGCTACACCTTC. This sequence encodes CASSDRVDGYTF.

The CDR3: CASSPEGGGQPQHF. The CDR3 nucleotides read TGTGCCAGCAGTCCTGAGGGGGGGGGGCAGCCCCAGCATTTT. This chain connects TRBV28 to TRBJ1-5, with D possibly matching TRBD1 (6 bases). This CDR3 contains 14 residues. V lost 5 bases, J lost 7 bases, and 15 bases lay in between. CDR1 is MDHEN and CDR2 is SYDVKM in the germline V gene.

J is TRBJ2-7 and V is TRBV28; 8 nucleotides match TRBD2. V trimming: 5 bases; J trimming: 6 bases; junction bases outside the gene matches: 6. This CDR3 is 13 amino acids long. Per the germline V gene, CDR1 is MDHEN and CDR2 is SYDVKM. As DNA, the CDR3 is TGTGCCAGCAGTCCCGGGAGGGGACCCGAGCAGTACGTC. Protein sequence: CASSPGRGPEQYV.